Below, 25 T cell receptor beta chains from the same sample are listed, as sequenced in a study of T cell repertoires in cytomegalovirus infection. For these receptors, no antigen is known. One entry per CDR3 protein results from TCRdb running MiXCR on the reads. This sample has 300,000 or so distinct CDR3 sequences, with approximately 25% found just once. Specimen: cultured PBMCs, collected from culture after CMV antigen stimulation. The receptors were gathered from a human donor in good health (CMV status not recorded). Some clones in this sample may be carry-over from other donors' samples.

The V and J genes are TRBV12-5 and TRBJ2-5; 8 bases fit TRBD2. The CDR3 spans 17 residues. J gave up 5 bases and V 5 bases, and 16 bases lay outside the gene matches. Per the germline V gene, CDR1 is LGHNT and CDR2 is FRNRAP. In DNA, the CDR3 is TGTGCTAGTGGTCGGGGAAGGCGGGAGGCACCCTTGGAGACCCAGTACTTC. It codes for CASGRGRREAPLETQYF.

V usage is TRBV5-1 and J usage is TRBJ1-1; D remains unclear. The germline V gene has CDR1 SGHRS and CDR2 YFSETQ. The V end lost 0 bases, the J end lost 0 bases, and 15 bases lay between the germline ends. CDR3 length: 17 amino acids. This CDR3 reads CASSLGVGGGMNTEAFF. The CDR3 DNA is TGCGCCAGCAGCTTGGGGGTGGGCGGAGGAATGAACACTGAAGCTTTCTTT.

This clonotype was picked up many times. The rearrangement links TRBV7-2 to TRBJ1-6, with unresolved D. There are 12 residues in the CDR3. CDR1 is SGHTA, CDR2 FQGNSA, per germline. Trimming cost V 3 bases and J 6 bases, with 3 bases left between them. This CDR3 reads CASSFSNSPLHF. In DNA form, the CDR3 reads TGTGCCAGCAGCTTCTCTAATTCACCCCTCCACTTT.

This chain connects TRBV19 to TRBJ1-3; no reliable D call. The CDR3 is 14 residues long. Deletions cut 7 bases from V and 2 bases from J, with 12 bases between. The germline gives CDR1 LNHDA, CDR2 SQIVND (reference sequence). CDR3 in amino acids: CASNIDLAGNTIYF. The DNA for the CDR3 is TGTGCCAGTAATATCGATTTGGCTGGAAACACCATATATTTT.

J is TRBJ1-5 and V is TRBV29-1, with a tentative D call TRBD1 (6 bases). Deletions cut 7 bases from V and 12 bases from J, with 13 bases between. The germline V gene has CDR1 SQVTM and CDR2 ANQGSEA. This CDR3 region has 10 residues. The CDR3 DNA sequence: TGCAGCGCTTTAAGGGGGTGCCAGCATTTT. This encodes CSALRGCQHF.

The chain employs TRBV4-1 and TRBJ2-7, with D perhaps TRBD1 (6 bases). This CDR3 contains 15 residues. Germline V gene data show CDR1 as MGHRA and CDR2 as YSYEKL. The V gene lost 4 bases and the J gene lost 1 base, with 14 bases spanning the gap. Here the CDR3 reads CASSPQGVRSYEQYF. The CDR3 DNA sequence: TGCGCCAGCAGCCCACAGGGAGTAAGGTCCTACGAGCAGTACTTC.

In this sample, this clonotype turned up a few times. The rearrangement uses TRBV4-3 and TRBJ2-4; 12 bases fit TRBD1. Germline V lookup: CDR1 LGHNA, CDR2 YSLEER. Trimming removed 4 bases from V and 5 bases from J; junction bases left unmatched: 6. The CDR3 is made up of 16 amino acids. The CDR3 reads CASSRDRGPRENIQYF. Here the CDR3 DNA reads TGCGCCAGCAGCCGGGACAGGGGGCCTCGGGAAAACATTCAGTACTTC.

This clonotype has a handful of counts. The chain links TRBV12-3 or TRBV12-4 to TRBJ1-2, with 8 nucleotides matching TRBD1. The trim removed 5 bases at V and 5 bases at J, leaving 7 bases unmatched. This CDR3 region has 14 residues. The chain's CDR3 is CASSGFGQGYGYTF. The CDR3 DNA reads as TGTGCCAGCAGTGGGTTTGGACAGGGTTATGGCTACACCTTC.

There are a few counts of this clonotype. This chain connects TRBV24-1 to TRBJ2-5; 7 bases match TRBD2. The V gene's germline CDR1 is KGHDR and CDR2 SFDVKD. V shed 4 bases, J shed 2 bases, and the junction held 6 bases outside the gene matches. The CDR3 runs to 15 residues. The DNA of the CDR3 is TGTGCCACCAGTGACCCCGGGACTAATCAAGAGACCCAGTACTTC. Translated, it gives CATSDPGTNQETQYF.

This chain connects TRBV28 to TRBJ1-2; a possible D gene is TRBD1 (5 bases). The CDR3 totals 14 residues. CDR1 is MDHEN, CDR2 SYDVKM, per germline. With 5 bases removed from V and 8 bases from J, the gap between germline ends came to 18 bases. CDR3 protein: CASSPYGTRGGYTF. The DNA of the CDR3 is TGTGCCAGCAGTCCTTACGGGACCCGGGGAGGCTACACCTTC.

The CDR3 coding sequence is TGTGCCAGTAGAGGATGGACAGTGAACACTGAAGCTTTCTTT. It codes for CASRGWTVNTEAFF. The chain has TRBV6-6 and TRBJ1-1, with D possibly TRBD1 on 6 matching bases. The CDR3 sequence is 14 residues long. Germline assignment: CDR1 MNHNY and CDR2 SVGAGI (reference sequence). The ends were cut back, 9 bases at V and 0 bases at J, with 14 bases in the middle.

The V and J genes are TRBV19 and TRBJ2-1; TRBD1 is a possible D gene (6 bases). Trimming stripped 5 bases from V and 4 bases from J, with 21 bases between. CDR3 length equals 17 residues. Germline CDR1 is LNHDA and CDR2 is SQIVND (reference sequence). CDR3 bases: TGTGCCAGTAGTTCGAAACTCGGACAGATCGCTTACAATGAGCAGTTCTTC. Protein product: CASSSKLGQIAYNEQFF. The variable domain in full, completed from reference TRBV19 and TRBJ2-1, reads DGGITQSPKYLFRKEGQNVTLSCEQNLNHDAMYWYRQDPGQGLRLIYYSQIVNDFQKGDIAEGYSVSREKKESFPLTVTSAQKNPTAFYLCASSSKLGQIAYNEQFFGPGTRLTVL.

The sample holds a few counts of this clonotype. The chain recombines TRBV20-1 with TRBJ2-1; D is ambiguous. The germline gives CDR1 DFQATT, CDR2 SNEGSKA (reference sequence). This CDR3 is 15 amino acids long. Trimming took off 6 bases at V and 0 bases at J, with 15 bases between the two ends. Here the CDR3 DNA reads TGCAGTGCGCCCCAAAAATCAAGCTCCTACAATGAGCAGTTCTTC. Translating it yields CSAPQKSSSYNEQFF.

The rearrangement joins TRBV7-2 to TRBJ2-3, with 7 nucleotides matching TRBD2. The junction had 5 bases not matched to a gene; V was cut back by 0 bases and J by 5 bases. This CDR3 has 15 residues. Germline V CDR1 and CDR2: SGHTA, FQGNSA. CDR3 sequence (DNA): TGTGCCAGCAGCTTAGCGCCTAGCGGCGGAGATACGCAGTATTTT. Its translation: CASSLAPSGGDTQYF.

This chain links TRBV19 with TRBJ1-5; D might be TRBD1 (5 bases). CDR3 size: 16 residues. Trimming took 2 bases from V and 0 from J, leaving 11 bases between them. The germline gives CDR1 LNHDA, CDR2 SQIVND (reference sequence). The CDR3 DNA reads TGTGCCAGTAGTATAAACAGGCCCTCTAGCAATCAGCCCCAGCATTTT. Translation: CASSINRPSSNQPQHF.

Only a few counts were recorded for this clonotype. The V call is TRBV7-9, the J call TRBJ2-3; 10 nucleotides agree with TRBD1. The CDR3 is 17 amino acids. Trimming took 5 bases from V and 0 from J; bases not matched to a gene: 8. CDR1 SEHNR and CDR2 FQNEAQ come from the germline V gene (reference sequence). The CDR3 DNA is TGTGCCAGCAGCCCCTGGACAGGGGGGTCTAGCACAGATACGCAGTATTTT. This sequence encodes CASSPWTGGSSTDTQYF.

This chain joins TRBV7-3 and TRBJ1-5; the D is unclear. The CDR3 is 15 amino acids. CDR1 is SGHTA and CDR2 is FQGTGA in the germline V gene. The V gene lost 2 bases and the J gene lost 2 bases, with 10 bases spanning the gap. The CDR3 DNA reads as TGTGCCAGCAGCTTATCCGTCGGGGGCAATCAGCCCCAGCATTTT. It is translated as CASSLSVGGNQPQHF.

The rearrangement links TRBV27 to TRBJ1-1; unclear D gene. Trimming left V 4 bases short and J 3 bases short, with 9 bases between. The CDR3 is 13 residues long. Germline CDR1 MNHEY, CDR2 SMNVEV (reference sequence). The CDR3 region is CASSYDTYTEAFF. DNA for the CDR3: TGTGCCAGCAGTTATGACACCTACACTGAAGCTTTCTTT.

This chain joins TRBV10-2 and TRBJ2-7; 11 bases map to TRBD1. Germline V lookup: CDR1 WSHSY, CDR2 SAAADI. The CDR3 loop spans 18 amino acids. V dropped 3 bases and J dropped 3; count of bases not matched to a gene: 13. The CDR3 spells CASSEGTGGLAALYEQYV. CDR3 DNA sequence: TGCGCCAGCAGTGAAGGGACAGGGGGACTAGCCGCACTCTACGAGCAGTACGTC.

This clonotype was seen ten or more times. The gene calls are TRBV18 and TRBJ2-7; D might be TRBD1 (5 bases). The CDR3 length is 15 residues. V lost 2 bases, J lost 0 bases, and 11 bases lay in between. Germline values: CDR1 KGHSH, CDR2 LQKENI. The CDR3 nucleotides are TGTGCCAGCTCACCAACAGGATCCCACTCCTACGAGCAGTACTTC. Encoded protein: CASSPTGSHSYEQYF.

This clonotype was seen a handful of times. V is TRBV12-3 or TRBV12-4 and J is TRBJ1-4, with D unresolved. Trimming stripped 3 bases from V and 7 bases from J, with 9 bases between. The CDR3 totals 13 residues. CDR3 sequence reads: CASSFSSAEKLFF. The CDR3 DNA sequence: TGTGCCAGCAGTTTCTCTTCGGCTGAAAAACTGTTTTTT.

This clonotype was observed a handful of times. The chain links TRBV11-3 to TRBJ2-1, with 11 bases lining up with TRBD2. The V gene end was trimmed by 5 bases and the J gene end by 5 bases; junction bases not matched to a gene: 8. There are 16 residues in the CDR3. Germline assignment: CDR1 SGHNT and CDR2 YENEEA. The CDR3 reads CASSVLAGGPHNEQFF. The CDR3 DNA is TGTGCCAGCAGCGTCTTAGCGGGAGGGCCGCACAATGAGCAGTTCTTC.

CDR3 coding DNA: TGTGCCAGTAGTCCGGACAGGAATGAAAAACTGTTTTTT. Amino acids: CASSPDRNEKLFF. J is TRBJ1-4 and V is TRBV19; 7 bases map to TRBD1. Unmatched junction bases numbered 2, after V lost 5 bases and J lost 5 bases. CDR3 length equals 13 residues. CDR1 LNHDA and CDR2 SQIVND come from the germline V gene (reference sequence). The whole variable domain, filled in from reference TRBV19 and TRBJ1-4, reads DGGITQSPKYLFRKEGQNVTLSCEQNLNHDAMYWYRQDPGQGLRLIYYSQIVNDFQKGDIAEGYSVSREKKESFPLTVTSAQKNPTAFYLCASSPDRNEKLFFGSGTQLSVL.

This clonotype showed up just a few times. This sequence joins TRBV29-1 and TRBJ1-6; possible D gene TRBD1, 5 bases. CDR3 length: 16 residues. Germline values: CDR1 SQVTM, CDR2 ANQGSEA. Deletions cut 4 bases from V and 7 bases from J, with 20 bases between. The CDR3 nucleotides read TGCAGCGTTGGGATAAAGTGGACAAGGGGCAATTCACCCCTCCACTTT. The encoded protein is CSVGIKWTRGNSPLHF.

This rearrangement joins TRBV7-8 to TRBJ2-1, with TRBD1 identical over 8 bases. CDR3 length equals 15 residues. The V and J ends lost 1 base and 4 bases, in that order; junction bases with no gene match: 3. Looked up from germline, CDR1 is SGHVS and CDR2 is FQNEAQ. The CDR3 sequence: CASSLVQGVYNEQFF. CDR3 bases: TGTGCCAGCAGCTTAGTACAGGGGGTTTACAATGAGCAGTTCTTC.